This T cell receptor beta chain was retrieved from a study of shared T cell receptors in the human thymus. Produced via immunoSEQ multiplex PCR; TCRdb's table is partial and in-frame only. The sample shows about 380,000 clones, over 90% of them seen only once. Sequencing was done on a sample of thymocytes. The TCR comes from a human donor.

In DNA, the CDR3 is TGTGCCAGCACCGGGGGCGGCGGCTCCTACAATGAGCAGTTCTTC. Translated, it gives CASTGGGGSYNEQFF. The chain has TRBV27 and TRBJ2-1; D assignment may be TRBD1 or TRBD2 (6 bases each). In germline, CDR1 is MNHEY, CDR2 SMNVEV (reference sequence). V was clipped by 7 bases and J by 0 bases, with 13 bases between them. There are 15 residues in the CDR3.